A single sample is the source of the 26 T cell receptor beta chains below, sequenced in a study of T-cell memory formation after mild COVID-19. From the 5' RACE reads, TCRdb called clonotypes with MiXCR, one entry per CDR3 protein. The repertoire holds approximately 60,000 distinct CDR3 sequences, with roughly 9.9% as singletons. Sequences were obtained from PBMCs or a T cell subset sorted from them (not recorded which). The receptors shown here come from a man younger than 30 who had mild COVID-19 (a few samples of this study predate the infection). Cell type and time point are not known.

This clonotype has at least ten counts. The rearrangement links TRBV25-1 to TRBJ2-2; D remains unclear. The CDR3 runs 13 residues. V was trimmed by 8 bases and J by 0 bases, leaving 7 bases between them. The germline V gene encodes CDR1 MGHDK and CDR2 SYGVNS. CDR3 nucleotide sequence: TGTGCCAGCCGAGAGCCGAACACCGGGGAGCTGTTTTTT. It specifies CASREPNTGELFF.

This clonotype turned up a few times. This chain uses TRBV29-1 with TRBJ2-3; 14 bases match TRBD2. Germline trimming cut 2 bases from V and 2 bases from J; bases unmatched to any gene: 3. The CDR3 has 16 residues. CDR1 is SQVTM, CDR2 ANQGSEA, per germline. CDR3 loop: CSVEMGLAGDTDTQYF. CDR3 sequence (DNA): TGCAGCGTTGAAATGGGACTAGCGGGGGACACAGATACGCAGTATTTT.

Comment on this clonotype: The germline gene is not matched at one end of the junction; a read error may be the cause. The V call is TRBV5-1, the J call TRBJ1-6, with a weak D call TRBD1 (6 bases). The CDR3 has 14 residues. Germline CDR1 and CDR2: SGHRS and YFSETQ. The CDR3 sequence: CASSRTGYISPLHF. The CDR3 nucleotides are TGCGCCAGCAGCCGTACAGGGTATATTTCACCCCTCCACTTT.

In this sample, this clonotype turned up many times. The chain employs TRBV7-8 and TRBJ1-5; 8 nucleotides align to TRBD1. V was clipped by 5 bases and J by 0 bases; unmatched bases: 12. This CDR3 has 18 amino acids. The V gene's germline CDR1 is SGHVS and CDR2 FQNEAQ. The CDR3 spells CASSPRDRSGYSNQPQHF. CDR3 nucleotide sequence: TGTGCCAGCAGCCCCAGGGACAGGAGTGGATATAGCAATCAGCCCCAGCATTTT.

This clonotype was observed many times. This rearrangement joins TRBV7-2 to TRBJ2-5; D possibly corresponds to TRBD2 (6 bases). The germline V gene has CDR1 SGHTA and CDR2 FQGNSA. The CDR3 is 14 amino acids. V dropped 3 bases and J dropped 5 bases, with 13 bases sitting between them. CDR3 loop: CASSLVRGMETQYF. The CDR3 DNA reads as TGTGCCAGCAGCTTGGTACGGGGGATGGAGACCCAGTACTTC.

This clonotype was seen many times. This chain uses TRBV9 with TRBJ2-3, with 15 bases fitting TRBD2. CDR1 and CDR2 from the germline V gene are SGDLS and YYNGEE. The CDR3 has 16 amino acids. V lost 3 bases to trimming and J lost 3 bases; unmatched junction nucleotides: 2. CDR3 loop: CASSGTSGGVTDTQYF. Here the CDR3 DNA reads TGTGCCAGCAGCGGGACTAGCGGGGGGGTTACAGATACGCAGTATTTT.

V and J are TRBV29-1 and TRBJ1-2; 12 bases match TRBD1. CDR1 SQVTM and CDR2 ANQGSEA come from the germline V gene. This CDR3 spans 13 amino acids. V gave up 8 bases and J gave up 4 bases; unmatched junction bases: 5. CDR3 in DNA: TGCAGCTCCGGGACAGGGGGCAGCTATGGCTACACCTTC. It translates to CSSGTGGSYGYTF.

Only a few counts were recorded for this clonotype. The CDR3 coding sequence is TGCGCCAGCAGCTCGGACAGGGGGATTTCACCCCTCCACTTT. Amino acids: CASSSDRGISPLHF. V is TRBV4-3 and J is TRBJ1-6; TRBD1 matches 10 bases. Germline lookup yields CDR1 LGHNA and CDR2 YSLEER. This CDR3 has 14 residues. V was clipped by 5 bases and J by 9 bases; unmatched bases: 4.

This clonotype was counted between two and nine times. The rearrangement joins TRBV29-1 to TRBJ1-2, with D unclear. This CDR3 has 10 amino acids. Looked up from germline, CDR1 is SQVTM and CDR2 is ANQGSEA. V lost 4 bases to trimming and J lost 2 bases, with 2 bases between them. This CDR3 reads CSVGNYGYTF. The DNA of the CDR3 is TGCAGCGTTGGAAACTATGGCTACACCTTC.

This clonotype came up a few times. The CDR3 DNA sequence: TGTGCCAGCAGTGACACTAGCGCGACCATAAGGCAGTTCTTC. Its translation is CASSDTSATIRQFF. The chain employs TRBV25-1 and TRBJ2-1, with 7 bases lining up with TRBD2. Germline values: CDR1 MGHDK, CDR2 SYGVNS. V lost 3 bases, J lost 12 bases, and 11 bases stayed unmatched. The CDR3 sequence is 14 residues long.

The chain has TRBV19 and TRBJ1-1; TRBD1 aligns across 8 bases. After removal of 5 bases from V and 6 bases from J, the junction contained 8 bases not matched to a gene. The CDR3 runs 14 residues. Germline-derived CDR1 and CDR2 are LNHDA and SQIVND (reference sequence). CDR3 nucleotide sequence: TGTGCCAGTAGTGCCCTCGACAGGGGCCCTGAAGCTTTCTTT. Translating it yields CASSALDRGPEAFF.

The CDR3 DNA reads TGTGCCAGCAGCTTCGAGGGGCTTGGCGCAGATACGCAGTATTTT. Its protein product is CASSFEGLGADTQYF. The rearrangement joins TRBV7-2 to TRBJ2-3; tentatively, D is TRBD1 or TRBD2 (5 bases each). The germline V gene has CDR1 SGHTA and CDR2 FQGNSA. The V end was cut by 3 bases, the J end by 4 bases, with 14 bases between. The CDR3 has 15 residues. Full variable domain (remainder filled in from reference TRBV7-2 and TRBJ2-3): GAGVSQSPSNKVTEKGKDVELRCDPISGHTALYWYRQSLGQGLEFLIYFQGNSAPDKSGLPSDRFSAERTGGSVSTLTIQRTQQEDSAVYLCASSFEGLGADTQYFGPGTRLTVL.

The gene calls are TRBV4-3 and TRBJ2-1; 13 nucleotides agree with TRBD2. The CDR3 spans 17 residues. CDR1 is LGHNA, CDR2 YSLEER, per germline. V was pared by 0 bases and J by 4 bases, with 3 bases of the junction left unmatched. CDR3 amino acids: CASSQELAGGFYNEQFF. The CDR3, as DNA: TGCGCCAGCAGCCAAGAACTAGCGGGGGGGTTTTACAATGAGCAGTTCTTC.

The table lists this clonotype with a few counts. This chain joins TRBV7-2 and TRBJ2-7; D ambiguous. The CDR3 has 12 residues. CDR1 and CDR2 from the germline V gene are SGHTA and FQGNSA. Trimming cost V 5 bases and J 2 bases, with 7 bases left between them. The CDR3 nucleotides read TGTGCCAGCAGCCGGTTCCCCTACGAGCAGTACTTC. Its translation: CASSRFPYEQYF.

In its sample, this clonotype was seen a few times. V usage is TRBV7-2 and J usage is TRBJ2-6, with D perhaps matching TRBD1 or TRBD2 (5 bases each). Germline values: CDR1 SGHTA, CDR2 FQGNSA. CDR3 length equals 14 residues. V was pared by 3 bases and J by 4 bases, with 7 bases between. This CDR3 reads CASSFRGGANVLTF. Here the CDR3 DNA reads TGTGCCAGCAGCTTCCGGGGCGGGGCCAACGTCCTGACTTTC.

At least ten counts were recorded for this clonotype. The chain joins TRBV12-3 or TRBV12-4 to TRBJ2-3; 12 positions match TRBD2. This CDR3 spans 18 amino acids. Trimming took 5 bases from V and 9 from J; bases not matched to a gene: 18. CDR3 coding DNA: TGTGCCAGCAGTCCCCCACTTCGACTAGCGGGGGCCCTAGGGACGCAGTATTTT. Its translation is CASSPPLRLAGALGTQYF.

This clonotype was seen a few times. This rearrangement joins TRBV20-1 to TRBJ2-3, with 9 nucleotides matching TRBD1. CDR1 is DFQATT and CDR2 is SNEGSKA in the germline V gene (reference sequence). Losses at the gene ends were 3 bases for V and 5 bases for J; bases not matched to a gene: 3. The CDR3 is made up of 13 amino acids. The CDR3 DNA is TGCAGTGCTAGCGGGACAGGGATAGATACGCAGTATTTT. Protein: CSASGTGIDTQYF.

This rearrangement joins TRBV20-1 to TRBJ2-5; TRBD2 matches 9 bases. Germline assignment: CDR1 DFQATT and CDR2 SNEGSKA (reference sequence). CDR3 length: 15 residues. With V trimmed by 0 bases and J by 5 bases, 7 bases remained unmatched. DNA for the CDR3: TGCAGTGCTAGAGATCCTAGCGGGGTTGGGGAGACCCAGTACTTC. The encoded protein is CSARDPSGVGETQYF.

This clonotype has at least ten counts. V usage is TRBV4-3 and J usage is TRBJ2-2; D may be TRBD2 (6 bases). Deletions cut 1 base from V and 7 bases from J, with 16 bases between. The CDR3 extends over 16 amino acids. The germline V gene has CDR1 LGHNA and CDR2 YSLEER. The CDR3 sequence is CASSQGRGKGGGELFF. CDR3 bases: TGCGCCAGCAGCCAAGGGAGGGGCAAGGGCGGCGGGGAGCTGTTTTTT.

This clonotype was observed a few times. The chain carries TRBV6-5 and TRBJ2-7; 10 bases fit TRBD1. This CDR3 contains 14 residues. The germline V gene encodes CDR1 MNHEY and CDR2 SVGAGI. V lost 6 bases, J lost 1 base, and 3 bases stayed unmatched. CDR3: CASRGQGRSYEQYF. In DNA form, the CDR3 reads TGTGCCAGCAGGGGACAGGGGAGGTCCTACGAGCAGTACTTC.

The V gene is TRBV7-2, the J gene TRBJ2-5; 8 bases map to TRBD2. CDR1 is SGHTA, CDR2 FQGNSA, per germline. This CDR3 has 14 amino acids. V gave up 3 bases and J gave up 2 bases; unmatched junction bases: 2. The CDR3 DNA is TGTGCCAGCAGCTTCACTAGCGGTCAAGAGACCCAGTACTTC. This encodes CASSFTSGQETQYF.

The genes are TRBV12-3 or TRBV12-4 and TRBJ2-1; 8 bases align to TRBD2. Trimming at V came to 4 bases and at J to 5 bases, leaving 7 bases not matched to a gene. The CDR3 runs 15 residues. For the CDR3, the DNA is TGTGCCAGCAGTTCAAGAACTAGCGGAAACAATGAGCAGTTCTTC. This translates into CASSSRTSGNNEQFF.

This chain links TRBV6-5 with TRBJ2-3; D is ambiguous. The CDR3 spans 13 residues. Trimming shortened V by 11 bases and J by 1 base, and 13 bases separated the two germline ends. Germline assignment: CDR1 MNHEY and CDR2 SVGAGI. In DNA form, the CDR3 reads TGTGCCGGAAAAAGAGAGGGCACAGATACGCAGTATTTT. Its translation is CAGKREGTDTQYF.

In DNA form, the CDR3 reads TGTGCCAGCAGCTTCCAACAGGACTCTGGAAACACCATATATTTT. It specifies CASSFQQDSGNTIYF. This chain links TRBV7-9 with TRBJ1-3, with D possibly being TRBD1 (5 bases). Germline-derived CDR1 and CDR2 are SEHNR and FQNEAQ (reference sequence). CDR3 length equals 15 residues. Trimming took off 3 bases at V and 0 bases at J, with 9 bases between the two ends.

The chain uses TRBV30 and TRBJ1-2; 7 bases agree with TRBD1. The CDR3 length is 13 residues. Germline-derived CDR1 and CDR2 are GTSNPN and SVGIG (reference sequence). V was clipped by 6 bases and J by 4 bases; unmatched bases: 8. CDR3 sequence: CACFSRDSYGYTF. DNA of the CDR3: TGTGCCTGTTTTAGCCGGGACAGCTATGGCTACACCTTC.

This clonotype was detected only a few times. The chain combines TRBV5-4 with TRBJ2-2, with D perhaps matching TRBD1 or TRBD2 (6 bases each). Looked up from germline, CDR1 is SGHNT and CDR2 is YYREEE (reference sequence). V lost 4 bases and J 0 bases, leaving 13 bases between the germline ends. CDR3 length equals 16 residues. The CDR3 reads CASSAARGPNTGELFF. CDR3 in DNA: TGTGCCAGCAGCGCGGCCCGGGGGCCGAACACCGGGGAGCTGTTTTTT. Full variable domain (remainder filled in from reference TRBV5-4 and TRBJ2-2): ETGVTQSPTHLIKTRGQQVTLRCSSQSGHNTVSWYQQALGQGPQFIFQYYREEENGRGNFPPRFSGLQFPNYSSELNVNALELDDSALYLCASSAARGPNTGELFFGEGSRLTVL.